This entry lists 5 T cell receptor beta chains sequenced from one sample in a study of cytomegalovirus exposure and HLA in healthy donors. This PCR relied on a set of 60 Vbeta primers and 13 Jbeta primers. TCRdb's table, derived via immunoSEQ multiplex PCR, lists solely in-frame clones and lacks some. The sample lists approximately 160,000 clones, 65% to 85% occurring once. The sample comprised PBMCs. These receptor sequences come from a woman aged 45-65 years in good health and CMV-seropositive.

The CDR3 here is CSVEEGGREAFF. In nucleotides, the CDR3 is TGCAGCGTTGAAGAAGGAGGGCGCGAAGCTTTCTTT. V is TRBV29-1 and J is TRBJ1-1; D not certain. Between the trimmed V and J ends, which lost 0 bases and 8 bases, there was a span of 10 bases. The CDR3 contains 12 residues. The V gene's germline CDR1 is SQVTM and CDR2 ANQGSEA.

CDR3: CATSRDRTYGYTF. The CDR3 DNA is TGTGCCACCAGCCGGGACAGGACTTATGGCTACACCTTC. V usage is TRBV15 and J usage is TRBJ1-2; 8 bases line up with TRBD1. Germline loops: CDR1 LNHNV, CDR2 YYDKDF (reference sequence). The length of the CDR3 is 13 residues. V gave up 5 bases and J gave up 5 bases; unmatched junction bases: 4.

In this sample, this clone turned up a few times. CDR3 sequence: CASSGASVSEQFF. CDR3 nucleotides: TGTGCCAGTAGCGGGGCTAGCGTGAGTGAGCAGTTCTTC. This sequence joins TRBV19 and TRBJ2-1; a weak D match, TRBD2 (6 bases). The CDR3 runs to 13 residues. From germline, CDR1 is LNHDA and CDR2 SQIVND (reference sequence). Trimming pared 6 bases from V and 9 bases from J, leaving 15 bases between.

The chain has TRBV30 and TRBJ2-1, with D possibly matching TRBD1 (5 bases). This CDR3 contains 16 residues. V was clipped by 5 bases and J by 0 bases, with 17 bases between them. Germline CDR1 and CDR2: GTSNPN and SVGIG (reference sequence). CDR3 sequence: CAWHGAEASSYNEQFF. The CDR3 bases are TGTGCCTGGCATGGGGCCGAAGCGAGCTCCTACAATGAGCAGTTCTTC.

This chain joins TRBV2 and TRBJ2-3; maybe TRBD1 (5 bases). From germline, CDR1 is SNHLY and CDR2 FYNNEI. V lost 6 bases to trimming and J lost 0 bases, with 16 bases between them. This CDR3 region has 16 residues. CDR3 nucleotide sequence: TGTGCCAGCAGAGGGGCAAGGAAAGGGAGCACAGATACGCAGTATTTT. It codes for CASRGARKGSTDTQYF.